Listed here is a single T cell receptor beta chain. This record comes from a study of blood T cell repertoires in COVID-19. Looking at the study overall: Italy, Spain and the United States were the sources of the convalescent and acute COVID-19 samples. Sources were T cells, B-cell-depleted T cells, or PBMCs; the material itself was cDNA or gDNA.

Per the study methods: Counts of nucleated cells, estimated from reference gene primer amplification, were obtained. TCRdb's copy holds only in-frame clones and misses some; the assay was immunoSEQ multiplex PCR. Clone size and V and J calls were adopted from that table, with D and trimming inferred from the DNA. The sample includes 150,000 to 180,000 clones, roughly 83% of them seen just once. This sequence originates from a woman in her sixties or seventies with acute or convalescent COVID-19. The sample taken for sequencing was peripheral blood.

CDR3 in amino acids: CASSVGRGVKGNEQFF. The DNA of the CDR3 is TGTGCCAGCAGCGTAGGTCGGGGGGTAAAAGGCAATGAGCAGTTCTTC. The chain joins TRBV9 to TRBJ2-1; 7 nucleotides agree with TRBD2. In germline, CDR1 is SGDLS, CDR2 YYNGEE. Germline trimming cut 0 bases from V and 6 bases from J; bases unmatched to any gene: 9. The CDR3 contains 16 residues. The full variable domain, with the rest looked up from reference TRBV9 and TRBJ2-1, is DSGVTQTPKHLITATGQRVTLRCSPRSGDLSVYWYQQSLDQGLQFLIQYYNGEERAKGNILERFSAQQFPDLHSELNLSSLELGDSALYFCASSVGRGVKGNEQFFGPGTRLTVL.